This TCR beta chain appears in the sequencing data of a study of blood T cell repertoires in COVID-19. The method was immunoSEQ multiplex PCR; TCRdb's version includes in-frame clones alone and lacks a portion of them. The top ten clones hold approximately 0.97% of a sample with 330,000 or so clones, about 88% of them seen once. The CDR3 is 15 amino acids. Germline V CDR1 and CDR2: SGHTA, FQGTGA. V was pared by 2 bases and J by 2 bases, with 11 bases between. This TCR derives from a woman aged 25 to 39 who had been exposed to COVID-19. V usage is TRBV7-3 and J usage is TRBJ2-3; D may be TRBD2 (6 bases). What was sequenced was PBMCs or T cells enriched from blood (not recorded which). The chain's CDR3 is CASSLAGITTDTQYF. DNA for the CDR3: TGTGCCAGCAGCTTAGCGGGAATTACCACAGATACGCAGTATTTT.